This TCR beta chain was sequenced for a study of identical twins. General study results and limits: Reduced insertions were recorded for abundant cord blood beta clonotypes, with no such pattern in memory repertoires.

The V gene's germline CDR1 is MNHNS and CDR2 SASEGT. The CDR3 consists of 14 residues. Trimming at V came to 4 bases and at J to 9 bases, leaving 4 bases not matched to a gene. One entry per CDR3 protein, called by TCRdb with MiXCR from the 5' RACE reads. The repertoire consists of 600,000 to 850,000 distinct CDR3 sequences, with 15% to 20% occurring once and the leading ten covering roughly 13%. Notes on this clonotype: Its specificity is not known.

The same data also contributed to another study, on T cells expressing NK-cell markers. That study reports: Among eight sequenced donors, seven carried HCMV seropositivity while one was seronegative.

The chain is built from TRBV6-1 and TRBJ2-1, with 12 bases that match TRBD2. Sequencing input: PBMCs. This TCR was sampled from a woman aged 18-35 years in good health. In DNA, the CDR3 is TGTGCCAGCAGTGGACTAGCGGGAGAAGTTGAGCAGTTCTTC. It encodes CASSGLAGEVEQFF.